This T cell receptor beta chain was found in a study of cytomegalovirus exposure and HLA in healthy donors. The PCR had 60 Vbeta and 13 Jbeta primers. Using immunoSEQ multiplex PCR, the repertoire was profiled, and TCRdb retains in-frame clones only, with some absent. The table includes 140,000 or so clones, more than 80% detected once. This TCR came from a woman between 35 and 50 years old in good health and CMV-seropositive. The sequenced sample consisted of PBMCs.

The CDR3: CASSEWPLEQSPLHF. The CDR3 DNA reads TGTGCCAGCAGTGAATGGCCTCTTGAACAGTCACCCCTCCACTTT. The chain couples TRBV2 to TRBJ1-6; no reliable D call. The CDR3 is 15 amino acids. The V and J ends lost 2 bases and 10 bases respectively, with 15 bases between them. CDR1 and CDR2 (germline): SNHLY, FYNNEI. The variable domain in full, completed from reference TRBV2 and TRBJ1-6, reads EPEVTQTPSHQVTQMGQEVILRCVPISNHLYFYWYRQILGQKVEFLVSFYNNEISEKSEIFDDQFSVERPDGSNFTLKIRSTKLEDSAMYFCASSEWPLEQSPLHFGNGTRLTVT.